Shown below are 30 T cell receptor beta chains from a single sample sequenced in a study of OX40 agonist ivuxolimab in advanced cancers. Assay: immunoSEQ multiplex PCR; the TCRdb copy retains only in-frame clones and omits some. The sample lists tens of thousands of clones; around 90% were seen once. Sample: CD4+ or CD8+ T cells sorted from blood, taken in a trial of the OX40 agonist ivuxolimab. These receptors were taken from an adult with an advanced solid tumor such as melanoma, head and neck, liver or kidney cancer.

A few counts support this clone. The rearrangement joins TRBV29-1 to TRBJ2-1; D might be TRBD1 (5 bases). CDR1 is SQVTM, CDR2 ANQGSEA, per germline. The length of the CDR3 is 10 residues. The germline V and J ends were trimmed by 4 bases and 8 bases, with 6 bases remaining between them. In nucleotides, the CDR3 is TGCAGCGTTGGGGGCTATGAGCAGTTCTTC. This translates into CSVGGYEQFF.

The chain uses TRBV9 and TRBJ2-2; D is possibly TRBD2 (5 bases). Trimming cost V 3 bases and J 7 bases, with 19 bases left between them. This CDR3 is built from 16 residues. Germline V gives CDR1 SGDLS, CDR2 YYNGEE. The CDR3 bases are TGTGCCAGCAGCGGACCGGGGATTGAGGTTTTCGGGGAGCTGTTTTTT. This gives the protein CASSGPGIEVFGELFF.

Details on this clone: Other nucleotide sequences in the sample specify the same CDR3. The CDR3 nucleotides are TGCGCCAGCAGCCAAGATCTGGTGGGTGCCCAAGAGACCCAGTACTTC. Its protein is CASSQDLVGAQETQYF. J is TRBJ2-5 and V is TRBV4-3; D gene uncertain. Trimming removed 0 bases from V and 1 base from J, with 12 bases in between. This CDR3 region has 16 residues. Germline V gene sequence: CDR1 LGHNA, CDR2 YSLEER.

This chain uses TRBV29-1 with TRBJ2-1; the D gene is possibly TRBD1 (6 bases). CDR1 and CDR2 from the germline V gene are SQVTM and ANQGSEA. The V end was cut by 7 bases, the J end by 0 bases, with 13 bases between. The CDR3 is 14 amino acids. In nucleotides, the CDR3 is TGCAGCGGAGCTACAGGGAGCTCCTACAATGAGCAGTTCTTC. It translates to CSGATGSSYNEQFF.

This chain connects TRBV4-2 to TRBJ2-5, with TRBD2 matching 7 bases. CDR3 length: 16 residues. The junction had 12 bases not matched to a gene; V was cut back by 4 bases and J by 4 bases. Germline lookup yields CDR1 LGHNA and CDR2 YNFKEQ. The CDR3 nucleotides read TGTGCCAGCAGCCCGCGTGTCGGGGGGATCGGAGAGACCCAGTACTTC. Translating it yields CASSPRVGGIGETQYF.

This clone has only a few counts. CDR3 residues: CASSTTTGELFF. DNA for the CDR3: TGTGCCAGCAGCACCACCACCGGGGAGCTGTTTTTT. This rearrangement joins TRBV7-9 to TRBJ2-2; D remains unclear. Trimming stripped 5 bases from V and 4 bases from J, with 5 bases between. Per germline, CDR1 SEHNR and CDR2 FQNEAQ (reference sequence). The length of the CDR3 is 12 residues.

This clone has only one observation. The genes are TRBV7-9 and TRBJ2-7; no definite D call. V lost 1 base and J 7 bases, leaving 11 bases between the germline ends. The CDR3 is 13 amino acids. Germline V gene sequence: CDR1 SEHNR, CDR2 FQNEAQ (reference sequence). The CDR3 bases are TGTGCCAGCAGCTTAGTTGGTCACCCGGAGCAGTACTTC. The encoded protein is CASSLVGHPEQYF.

V usage is TRBV4-1 and J usage is TRBJ1-4, with D uncertain. This CDR3 comprises 15 residues. Germline lookup yields CDR1 MGHRA and CDR2 YSYEKL. Trimming removed 0 bases from V and 8 bases from J, with 13 bases in between. CDR3: CASSQETRAAEKLFF. CDR3 nucleotides: TGCGCCAGCAGCCAAGAAACGAGGGCGGCGGAAAAACTGTTTTTT.

This sequence joins TRBV6-5 and TRBJ1-1; D uncertain. V was shortened by 3 bases and J by 10 bases, with 12 bases between the two germline ends. The CDR3 spans 12 residues. Germline values: CDR1 MNHEY, CDR2 SVGAGI. The CDR3 region is CASSYGGLGAFF. CDR3 nucleotide sequence: TGTGCCAGCAGTTATGGTGGCCTGGGAGCTTTCTTT.

The chain employs TRBV7-8 and TRBJ2-5; 7 nucleotides match TRBD2. Germline CDR1 reads SGHVS; CDR2 reads FQNEAQ. The CDR3 extends over 14 amino acids. V gave up 2 bases and J gave up 5 bases; unmatched junction bases: 5. The CDR3 protein is CASSLNYGGETQYF. The CDR3 region has the DNA TGTGCCAGCAGCTTAAACTACGGGGGGGAGACCCAGTACTTC.

The CDR3 coding sequence is TGTGCCAGCAGCTTACCCCGTGGCACAGATACGCAGTATTTT. Its translation is CASSLPRGTDTQYF. The genes are TRBV7-9 and TRBJ2-3; the D is unclear. Germline CDR1 is SEHNR and CDR2 is FQNEAQ (reference sequence). The CDR3 spans 14 residues. The V end lost 2 bases, the J end lost 1 base, and 7 bases lay between the germline ends.

This clone was picked up a small number of times. This sequence joins TRBV7-9 and TRBJ1-2, with D hard to call. This CDR3 comprises 12 residues. The V end lost 3 bases, the J end lost 3 bases, and 5 bases lay between the germline ends. Germline V lookup: CDR1 SEHNR, CDR2 FQNEAQ (reference sequence). The CDR3 DNA is TGTGCCAGCAGCTTGGACGACTATGGCTACACCTTC. Its translation: CASSLDDYGYTF.

The chain couples TRBV9 to TRBJ2-7, with D possibly matching TRBD2 (7 bases). This CDR3 is built from 14 residues. V was cut by 4 bases and J by 2 bases, with 13 bases left in between. In germline, CDR1 is SGDLS, CDR2 YYNGEE. This CDR3 is CASSSQGGAYEQYF. CDR3 in DNA: TGTGCCAGCAGCTCACAAGGGGGGGCCTACGAGCAGTACTTC. Using reference TRBV9 and TRBJ2-7 for the parts outside the CDR3, the full variable domain is DSGVTQTPKHLITATGQRVTLRCSPRSGDLSVYWYQQSLDQGLQFLIQYYNGEERAKGNILERFSAQQFPDLHSELNLSSLELGDSALYFCASSSQGGAYEQYFGPGTRLTVT.

V is TRBV6-4 and J is TRBJ1-6, with TRBD1 identical over 9 bases. In germline, CDR1 is MRHNA, CDR2 SNTAGT. Trimming cost V 3 bases and J 8 bases; bases outside gene matches: 8. The CDR3 extends over 16 amino acids. The chain's CDR3 is CASSETGGWEYSPLHF. The CDR3 DNA reads as TGTGCCAGCAGTGAAACAGGGGGCTGGGAATATTCACCCCTCCACTTT.

The chain has TRBV4-2 and TRBJ1-5, with D possibly matching TRBD1 (6 bases). The CDR3 contains 16 residues. Trimming took off 4 bases at V and 0 bases at J, with 13 bases between the two ends. Germline assignment: CDR1 LGHNA and CDR2 YNFKEQ. This CDR3 reads CASSLDGQYSNQPQHF. Written as DNA, the CDR3 is TGTGCCAGCAGCCTTGACGGACAGTATAGCAATCAGCCCCAGCATTTT.

J is TRBJ2-2 and V is TRBV7-9; 9 positions match TRBD2. Germline V lookup: CDR1 SEHNR, CDR2 FQNEAQ (reference sequence). This CDR3 is built from 15 residues. V gave up 2 bases and J gave up 6 bases; unmatched junction bases: 4. This CDR3 reads CASSLISGSAGELFF. In nucleotides, the CDR3 is TGTGCCAGCAGCTTAATTAGCGGGAGCGCCGGGGAGCTGTTTTTT.

The chain combines TRBV5-1 with TRBJ2-2; no clear D. From germline, CDR1 is SGHRS and CDR2 YFSETQ. This CDR3 is built from 16 residues. V was cut by 3 bases and J by 3 bases, with 15 bases left in between. The CDR3 spells CASSSGVGSDTGELFF. The CDR3, as DNA: TGCGCCAGCAGCTCCGGTGTAGGGTCGGACACCGGGGAGCTGTTTTTT.

The chain links TRBV7-9 to TRBJ2-7, with D maybe TRBD1 (5 bases). Trimming stripped 2 bases from V and 2 bases from J, with 13 bases between. CDR1 SEHNR and CDR2 FQNEAQ come from the germline V gene (reference sequence). CDR3 length: 15 amino acids. CDR3 in DNA: TGTGCCAGCAGCTTAAAAAATTGGACACCCTACGAGCAGTACGTC. It codes for CASSLKNWTPYEQYV.

The chain couples TRBV12-5 to TRBJ2-1; D could derive from TRBD1 or TRBD2 (6 bases each). This CDR3 spans 15 amino acids. Trimming removed 5 bases at V and 7 bases at J, with 18 bases between. The germline V gene encodes CDR1 LGHNT and CDR2 FRNRAP. Here the CDR3 DNA reads TGTGCTAGTGGTATCGGGGGCTTGGGTTTGAATGAGCAGTTCTTC. This encodes CASGIGGLGLNEQFF. Drawing the rest from reference TRBV12-5 and TRBJ2-1, the complete variable domain is DARVTQTPRHKVTEMGQEVTMRCQPILGHNTVFWYRQTMMQGLELLAYFRNRAPLDDSGMPKDRFSAEMPDATLATLKIQPSEPRDSAVYFCASGIGGLGLNEQFFGPGTRLTVL.

This CDR3 is CASSQRQGTNEKLFF. The CDR3 DNA sequence: TGTGCCAGCAGCCAGCGACAGGGAACTAATGAAAAACTGTTTTTT. The chain employs TRBV7-9 and TRBJ1-4; 7 bases align to TRBD1. Trimming at V came to 5 bases and at J to 1 base, leaving 4 bases not matched to a gene. This CDR3 has 15 amino acids. The germline V gene encodes CDR1 SEHNR and CDR2 FQNEAQ (reference sequence). Using reference TRBV7-9 and TRBJ1-4 for the parts outside the CDR3, the full variable domain is DTGVSQNPRHKITKRGQNVTFRCDPISEHNRLYWYRQTLGQGPEFLTYFQNEAQLEKSRLLSDRFSAERPKGSFSTLEIQRTEQGDSAMYLCASSQRQGTNEKLFFGSGTQLSVL.

Comments on this clone: Other DNA variants within this sample encode the same CDR3. CDR3 DNA sequence: TGCGCCAGCAGCGAAGACAGGGGCTACGAGCAGTACTTC. Residues: CASSEDRGYEQYF. The rearrangement links TRBV5-1 to TRBJ2-7; 8 nucleotides agree with TRBD1. V shed 4 bases and J 3 bases; nucleotides not matched to a gene: 3. Germline CDR1 and CDR2: SGHRS and YFSETQ. This CDR3 spans 13 amino acids.

The gene calls are TRBV2 and TRBJ2-2; 11 bases match TRBD2. The CDR3 loop spans 13 amino acids. The junction had 4 bases not matched to a gene; V was cut back by 11 bases and J by 5 bases. CDR1 is SNHLY, CDR2 FYNNEI, per germline. In DNA form, the CDR3 reads TGTGCCGTAGCGGGGGGGCTAACCGGGGAGCTGTTTTTT. Encoded protein: CAVAGGLTGELFF. Using reference TRBV2 and TRBJ2-2 for the parts outside the CDR3, the full variable domain is EPEVTQTPSHQVTQMGQEVILRCVPISNHLYFYWYRQILGQKVEFLVSFYNNEISEKSEIFDDQFSVERPDGSNFTLKIRSTKLEDSAMYFCAVAGGLTGELFFGEGSRLTVL.

Comment on this clone: The junction and the germline gene differ at one end; a read error may be behind it. The chain links TRBV11-2 to TRBJ1-1; TRBD1 aligns across 8 bases. Germline loops: CDR1 SGHAT, CDR2 FQNNGV. The CDR3 consists of 16 residues. The CDR3 loop is CASSLDQGAIGTEAFF. In DNA form, the CDR3 reads TGTGCCAGCAGTTTAGACCAGGGGGCGATCGGCACTGAAGCTTTCTTT.

This clone was counted between two and nine times. The chain employs TRBV6-1 and TRBJ2-7; no reliable D call. Germline CDR1 reads MNHNS; CDR2 reads SASEGT. V was pared by 8 bases and J by 5 bases, with 10 bases between. The CDR3 is made up of 11 amino acids. CDR3 bases: TGTGCCAGCTCCCCGGGCAACGAGCAGTACTTC. It specifies CASSPGNEQYF.

The chain combines TRBV5-1 with TRBJ2-6; perhaps D is TRBD1 or TRBD2 (5 bases each). Trimming removed 0 bases from V and 4 bases from J, with 8 bases in between. The CDR3 length is 15 residues. Germline loops: CDR1 SGHRS, CDR2 YFSETQ. The CDR3 DNA sequence: TGCGCCAGCAGCTTGGAAGGGGAGGGGGCCAACGTCCTGACTTTC. This translates into CASSLEGEGANVLTF. The full variable domain, completed using reference TRBV5-1 and TRBJ2-6, is KAGVTQTPRYLIKTRGQQVTLSCSPISGHRSVSWYQQTPGQGLQFLFEYFSETQRNKGNFPGRFSGRQFSNSRSEMNVSTLELGDSALYLCASSLEGEGANVLTFGAGSRLTVL.

This clone was detected once. This chain connects TRBV29-1 to TRBJ2-1; a weak D match, TRBD1 (6 bases). The germline gives CDR1 SQVTM, CDR2 ANQGSEA. The CDR3 spans 15 residues. The germline V and J ends were trimmed by 1 base and 6 bases, with 16 bases remaining between them. CDR3 in amino acids: CSVEGVGDTSNEQFF. CDR3 DNA: TGCAGCGTTGAAGGTGTAGGGGACACCTCCAATGAGCAGTTCTTC.

The chain uses TRBV7-6 and TRBJ2-7, with 7 bases matching TRBD2. The germline CDR1 and CDR2 sequences are SGHVS and FNYEAQ. J gave up 6 bases and V 1 base, and 6 bases lay outside the gene matches. This CDR3 spans 14 amino acids. The CDR3, as DNA: TGTGCCAGCAGCTTAGAGTCGGGAGGTGGCGAGCAGTACTTC. Translation: CASSLESGGGEQYF. The full variable domain, its missing parts supplied by reference TRBV7-6 and TRBJ2-7, is GAGVSQSPRYKVTKRGQDVALRCDPISGHVSLYWYRQALGQGPEFLTYFNYEAQQDKSGLPNDRFSAERPEGSISTLTIQRTEQRDSAMYRCASSLESGGGEQYFGPGTRLTVT.

V and J are TRBV5-1 and TRBJ1-2, with D perhaps matching TRBD1 (5 bases). Germline CDR1 is SGHRS and CDR2 is YFSETQ. Trimming cost V 0 bases and J 6 bases, with 9 bases left between them. This CDR3 contains 13 residues. Written as DNA, the CDR3 is TGCGCCAGCAGCTTGGTCAGGGACGATGGCTACACCTTC. It codes for CASSLVRDDGYTF.

V usage is TRBV5-1 and J usage is TRBJ2-7; 7 nucleotides agree with TRBD1. Germline-derived CDR1 and CDR2 are SGHRS and YFSETQ. Unmatched junction bases numbered 2, after V lost 3 bases and J lost 2 bases. The CDR3 covers 13 residues. CDR3 amino acids: CASSWGQPYEQYF. The CDR3 nucleotides read TGCGCCAGCAGCTGGGGACAGCCCTACGAGCAGTACTTC.

The chain carries TRBV28 and TRBJ2-6, with TRBD1 as a possible D gene (6 bases). Looked up from germline, CDR1 is MDHEN and CDR2 is SYDVKM. Between the trimmed V and J ends, which lost 7 bases and 3 bases, there was a span of 19 bases. This CDR3 has 17 amino acids. The DNA of the CDR3 is TGTGCCAGCACCGAGCTCGACAGGCGAGGTGGGGCCAACGTCCTGACTTTC. It specifies CASTELDRRGGANVLTF.